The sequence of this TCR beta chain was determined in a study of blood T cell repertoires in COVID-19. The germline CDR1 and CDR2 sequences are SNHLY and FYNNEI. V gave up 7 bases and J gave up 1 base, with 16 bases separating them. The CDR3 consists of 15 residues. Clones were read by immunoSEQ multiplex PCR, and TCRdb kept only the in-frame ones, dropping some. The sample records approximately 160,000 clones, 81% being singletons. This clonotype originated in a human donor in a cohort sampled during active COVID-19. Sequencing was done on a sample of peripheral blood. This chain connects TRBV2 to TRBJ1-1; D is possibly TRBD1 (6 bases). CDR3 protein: CASISGTRANTEAFF. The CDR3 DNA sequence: TGTGCCAGCATTTCCGGGACAAGGGCGAACACTGAAGCTTTCTTT.